Below, 6 T cell receptor beta chains from the same sample are listed, as sequenced in a study of OX40 agonist ivuxolimab in advanced cancers. The protocol was immunoSEQ multiplex PCR, while the TCRdb copy is restricted to in-frame clones and leaves out a portion. The sample lists under 50,000 clones, 80% to 90% occurring once. Sequences were derived from CD4+ or CD8+ T cells sorted from blood, sampled in a trial of the OX40 agonist ivuxolimab. The receptors originated from an adult with an advanced solid tumor such as melanoma, head and neck, liver or kidney cancer.

This rearrangement joins TRBV30 to TRBJ2-7; 7 nucleotides line up with TRBD1. This CDR3 comprises 15 residues. Germline lookup yields CDR1 GTSNPN and CDR2 SVGIG (reference sequence). The J segment lost 0 bases and the V segment lost 1 base, leaving 6 bases of the junction unmatched. The CDR3 DNA follows: TGTGCCTGGAGTGCAGGGGGTAAGGGCTCCTACGAGCAGTACTTC. It specifies CAWSAGGKGSYEQYF.

Written as DNA, the CDR3 is TGTGCCAGCAGCCCATGGGAAGCTGAAGCTTTCTTT. It translates to CASSPWEAEAFF. The chain joins TRBV7-6 to TRBJ1-1; D uncertain. With 5 bases removed from V and 6 bases from J, the gap between germline ends came to 10 bases. The CDR3 totals 12 residues. The germline V gene encodes CDR1 SGHVS and CDR2 FNYEAQ.

This clone was recorded once. V usage is TRBV7-9 and J usage is TRBJ1-1; the match to TRBD1 covers 8 bases. This CDR3 has 15 residues. V trimming: 7 bases; J trimming: 4 bases; junction bases outside the gene matches: 11. The V gene's germline CDR1 is SEHNR and CDR2 FQNEAQ (reference sequence). The CDR3 DNA is TGTGCCAGCACCATCTTTACAGGGGGTGGCACTGAAGCTTTCTTT. This codes for CASTIFTGGGTEAFF. Using reference TRBV7-9 and TRBJ1-1 for the parts outside the CDR3, the full variable domain is DTGVSQNPRHKITKRGQNVTFRCDPISEHNRLYWYRQTLGQGPEFLTYFQNEAQLEKSRLLSDRFSAERPKGSFSTLEIQRTEQGDSAMYLCASTIFTGGGTEAFFGQGTRLTVV.

The chain couples TRBV6-1 to TRBJ1-3, with D perhaps TRBD1 (5 bases). The V end was cut by 2 bases, the J end by 2 bases, with 13 bases between. Germline CDR1 is MNHNS and CDR2 is SASEGT. This CDR3 has 16 residues. The DNA of the CDR3 is TGTGCCAGCAGTGAAAAGGAAACAGGCGCTGGAAACACCATATATTTT. Translation gives CASSEKETGAGNTIYF.

This sequence joins TRBV2 and TRBJ1-5; D may be TRBD1 (5 bases). With 8 bases removed from V and 6 bases from J, the gap between germline ends came to 17 bases. The CDR3 covers 14 residues. Germline V gives CDR1 SNHLY, CDR2 FYNNEI. The DNA for the CDR3 is TGTGCCAGCTCTACGGGGCTAGGAGGTCAGCCCCAGCATTTT. This encodes CASSTGLGGQPQHF.

This clone was recorded once. The chain is built from TRBV7-2 and TRBJ1-1; the D gene is possibly TRBD1 (5 bases). The CDR3 spans 13 residues. V was cut by 6 bases and J by 0 bases, with 8 bases left in between. The germline CDR1 and CDR2 sequences are SGHTA and FQGNSA. The CDR3: CASSRQLNTEAFF. As DNA, the CDR3 is TGTGCCAGCAGTCGACAGCTGAACACTGAAGCTTTCTTT.